This T cell receptor (beta chain) was captured in a study of T cell responses to AZD1222 COVID-19 vaccine. General study points: AZD1222 recipients seropositive at baseline numbered only 5 or 6. Donors, mostly white British, included more females; clonal diversity was possibly underestimated.

The CDR3 is 21 residues long. CDR1 is LGHNA and CDR2 is YNFKEQ in the germline V gene. J gave up 3 bases and V 0 bases, and 16 bases lay outside the gene matches. Turning to this clone: Its antigen is still unknown.

Using immunoSEQ multiplex PCR, the repertoire was profiled, and TCRdb retains in-frame clones only, with some absent. The sample lists roughly 100,000 clones, 70% to 90% seen once, with 2% to 3% in the top ten. This receptor was taken from an adult in good health. The input for sequencing was peripheral blood, taken on day 0 of AZD1222 vaccination. The rearrangement joins TRBV4-2 to TRBJ2-3; TRBD2 matches 12 bases. The CDR3 is CASSQDPIRRTSGTGTDTQYF. CDR3 sequence (DNA): TGTGCCAGCAGCCAAGATCCAATTCGACGGACTAGCGGGACTGGGACAGATACGCAGTATTTT.